This entry features one TCR beta chain sequence. This entry comes from a study of OX40 agonist ivuxolimab in advanced cancers. As for the study in general: Administration of intravenous ivuxolimab to patients occurred every 2 weeks at 0.01 to 10 mg/kg. Enrolled patients in dose escalation had cancers that were hepatocellular carcinoma, melanoma, renal cell or head and neck cancer. The eligibility criteria allowed prior anti-PD-1, anti-PD-L1 or anti-CTLA-4 therapy, and approximately 40% had some.

The trim removed 5 bases at V and 8 bases at J, leaving 5 bases unmatched. CDR1 and CDR2 from the germline V gene are PRHDT and FYEKMQ (reference sequence). The CDR3 contains 14 residues. The method was immunoSEQ multiplex PCR; TCRdb's version includes in-frame clones alone and lacks a portion of them. The sample carries roughly 24,000 clones, approximately 85% recorded once. The sample was CD4+ or CD8+ T cells sorted from blood, taken in a trial of the OX40 agonist ivuxolimab. This TCR came from an adult with an advanced solid tumor such as melanoma, head and neck, liver or kidney cancer. J is TRBJ1-4 and V is TRBV13; 10 bases are a match to TRBD1. CDR3 protein: CASSLGTGDEKLFF. For the CDR3, the DNA is TGTGCCAGCAGCCTGGGGACAGGGGACGAAAAACTGTTTTTT.